Listed below are T cell receptor beta chains from one sample, sequenced in a study of cytomegalovirus exposure and HLA in healthy donors. Sequenced by immunoSEQ multiplex PCR; TCRdb stores in-frame clones only, minus some. Of around 150,000 clones in the sample, approximately 76% were seen once. The sequencing input was PBMCs. Receptors were obtained from a man aged 40-55 years in good health and CMV-seronegative. The CDR3 runs from the conserved cysteine through the conserved F or W. Clone size is shown for a subset of rows, as once, few, many or a class of expanded clone.

j_call | clone_size | v_call | cdr3_aa
TRBJ2-1 | few | TRBV5-1 | CASSLVGLAGVGLENEQFF
TRBJ2-5 | - | TRBV11-2 | CASSFRGRGETQYF
TRBJ2-1 | few | TRBV27 | CASRKPGGVSSYNEQFF
TRBJ1-6 | - | TRBV15 | CATSRDWGDDSPLHF
TRBJ2-3 | - | TRBV10-3 | CAIRDDRVSTDTQYF
TRBJ2-7 | - | TRBV6-5 | CASSSAGLATYEQYF
TRBJ2-2 | - | TRBV7-6 | CASSLEAGFRSTTGELFF
TRBJ1-2 | few | TRBV9 | CASSERSGTGGYGYTF
TRBJ2-2 | - | TRBV25-1 | CASSPIGAGELFF
TRBJ1-2 | - | TRBV9 | CASSPWTGGSYGYTF
TRBJ1-4 | - | TRBV5-1 | CASRPGTGGPSNEKLFF
TRBJ1-2 | - | TRBV27 | CASSSPRHGYTF
TRBJ2-6 | - | TRBV7-9 | CASSSLTGTGFGANVLTF
TRBJ1-6 | - | TRBV5-4 | CASMVTGDNSPLHF
TRBJ2-1 | - | TRBV10-3 | CAISELGQGGNEQFF
TRBJ2-7 | few | TRBV28 | CASSLGTPYEQYF
TRBJ2-7 | - | TRBV5-1 | CASRTSGFYEQYF
TRBJ2-7 | few | TRBV28 | CASSSGQLLPSYEQYF
TRBJ1-4 | - | TRBV10-1 | CASSDWQTGTGDATNEKLFF
TRBJ2-3 | - | TRBV27 | CASRHGGDTRYF
TRBJ2-5 | - | TRBV6-1 | CASSEARSSGTQYF
TRBJ2-2 | - | TRBV27 | CASSLKGQGYTGELFF
TRBJ2-7 | - | TRBV9 | CASSPLPGGSYEQYF
TRBJ2-7 | - | TRBV6-1 | CASSEIRGEQYF
TRBJ2-3 | - | TRBV9 | CASSVATGGVMGDTQYF
TRBJ2-4 | once | TRBV7-6 | CASSLAGRGNIQYF
TRBJ2-7 | once | TRBV11-2 | CASSHTTGPYEQYF
TRBJ1-5 | - | TRBV4-2 | CASRPHRGVWPQHF
TRBJ2-1 | - | TRBV7-3 | CASSAGLISSYNEQFF
TRBJ1-2 | few | TRBV10-3 | CAISETGTGGAGYTF
TRBJ2-2 | - | TRBV29-1 | CSSLASGDTGELFF
TRBJ2-7 | - | TRBV5-1 | CASSLGQAHGEQYF
TRBJ2-7 | - | TRBV10-3 | CAISADSGVAYEQYF
TRBJ1-1 | - | TRBV5-4 | CASSLGWDREYTEAFF
TRBJ2-5 | once | TRBV6-4 | CASSDLRTGRWKETQYF
TRBJ2-7 | - | TRBV4-1 | CASSSRQDSSYEQYF
TRBJ1-5 | few | TRBV4-3 | CASSQDMRADQPQHF
TRBJ2-7 | - | TRBV19 | CASSNINEQYF
TRBJ1-4 | - | TRBV11-2 | CASSWTGEAKLFF
- | - | TRBV6-1 | CASSVASGRSYEQYF
TRBJ2-3 | - | TRBV27 | CASSLLAGVPTDTQYF
TRBJ2-5 | few | TRBV7-6 | CASSPTYPVQETQYF
TRBJ2-4 | - | TRBV21-1 | CASSKWGPGTSGSWGKNIQYF
TRBJ2-7 | - | TRBV5-1 | CASSPSGQSYEQYF
TRBJ1-3 | - | TRBV6-1 | CASGPRGPGNTIYF
TRBJ2-2 | - | TRBV7-9 | CASRPSQKRTGELFF
TRBJ1-1 | - | TRBV4-3 | CASSQVGSSTEAFF
TRBJ2-3 | - | TRBV6-5 | CASSYSTSGGTDTQYF
TRBJ2-7 | - | TRBV28 | CASSLIAGDENEQYF
TRBJ1-1 | - | TRBV7-9 | CASSHGVYEAFF
TRBJ1-1 | - | TRBV19 | CASSISTGFTEAFF
TRBJ1-6 | - | TRBV9 | CASSATGQYNSPLHF
TRBJ1-2 | once | TRBV9 | CASSGLGTGGYYGYTF
TRBJ2-7 | - | TRBV11-2 | CASSLEGGISSYEQYF
TRBJ2-5 | - | TRBV7-9 | CASSEGTKGVMTQETQYF
TRBJ1-1 | - | TRBV11-3 | CASSLLANTEAFF
TRBJ2-2 | - | TRBV4-3 | CASSQADRANTGELFF
TRBJ2-2 | - | TRBV5-6 | CASSFPTSGGANGELFF